Presented here are 16 T cell receptor beta chains from one specimen sequenced in a study of cytomegalovirus exposure and HLA in healthy donors. The PCR had 60 Vbeta and 13 Jbeta primers. Sequencing was performed with immunoSEQ multiplex PCR; in TCRdb, only in-frame clones are kept and a portion is missing. The repertoire holds about 140,000 clones, roughly two thirds seen once, with around 1.9% in the top ten. Input material: PBMCs. The receptors here all came from a male donor in good health and CMV-seronegative.

Only a few counts were recorded for this clone. J is TRBJ1-5 and V is TRBV6-6, with TRBD1 matching 9 bases. The germline V gene encodes CDR1 MNHNY and CDR2 SVGAGI (reference sequence). This CDR3 has 15 residues. J was trimmed by 9 bases and V by 6 bases; bases with no gene match: 12. CDR3 residues: CASSEGQGQRGPQHF. The CDR3 DNA follows: TGTGCCAGCAGCGAGGGACAGGGCCAGCGGGGGCCCCAGCATTTT.

This clone was seen a few times. This chain joins TRBV9 and TRBJ2-5, with 8 bases identical to TRBD2. Germline V gene sequence: CDR1 SGDLS, CDR2 YYNGEE. V trimming: 4 bases; J trimming: 2 bases; junction bases outside the gene matches: 7. The CDR3 runs to 15 residues. CDR3 nucleotides: TGTGCCAGCAGCCCGGGGGGGGGTTGGCAAGAGACCCAGTACTTC. Its translation is CASSPGGGWQETQYF.

This clone appeared a single time. The chain combines TRBV27 with TRBJ2-1, with a weak D call TRBD1 (5 bases). The CDR3 contains 15 residues. V was cut by 5 bases and J by 6 bases, with 17 bases left in between. The germline CDR1 and CDR2 sequences are MNHEY and SMNVEV (reference sequence). CDR3 nucleotide sequence: TGTGCCAGCAGTACCTGGGGCAGGCCTCGCAATGAGCAGTTCTTC. It encodes CASSTWGRPRNEQFF.

This clone was counted between two and nine times. The V call is TRBV4-3, the J call TRBJ2-3, with D maybe TRBD2 (6 bases). CDR3 length: 14 residues. The V and J ends lost 4 bases and 6 bases respectively, with 14 bases between them. Germline loops: CDR1 LGHNA, CDR2 YSLEER. The CDR3 loop is CASSPGLPTDTQYF. In nucleotides, the CDR3 is TGCGCCAGCAGCCCGGGACTTCCGACTGATACGCAGTATTTT.

The chain couples TRBV6-1 to TRBJ2-3, with TRBD1 matching 8 bases. The CDR3 runs 14 residues. V shed 11 bases, J shed 5 bases, and the junction held 12 bases outside the gene matches. Germline V gene sequence: CDR1 MNHNS, CDR2 SASEGT. CDR3 loop: CAGHRGEDGDTQYF. The CDR3, as DNA: TGTGCCGGACACAGGGGGGAGGATGGAGATACGCAGTATTTT.

The table lists this clone with a few counts. The V and J genes are TRBV4-1 and TRBJ2-3; 11 bases match TRBD2. J gave up 7 bases and V 0 bases, and 9 bases lay outside the gene matches. This CDR3 is built from 17 residues. Germline loops: CDR1 MGHRA, CDR2 YSYEKL. CDR3 sequence reads: CASSQDAGSGGAYTQYF. The CDR3 region has the DNA TGCGCCAGCAGCCAAGATGCAGGTAGCGGGGGGGCCTATACGCAGTATTTT.

V is TRBV6-6 and J is TRBJ2-7; the D is unclear. Trimming removed 2 bases from V and 5 bases from J, with 7 bases in between. Germline V gene data show CDR1 as MNHNY and CDR2 as SVGAGI (reference sequence). The CDR3 runs 12 residues. The CDR3 bases are TGTGCCAGCAGTTACGAGGTAAACGAGCAGTACTTC. Amino acids: CASSYEVNEQYF.

This chain links TRBV14 with TRBJ2-5, with 8 bases that match TRBD2. Germline assignment: CDR1 SGHDN and CDR2 FVKESK. V shed 6 bases and J 5 bases; nucleotides not matched to a gene: 5. The CDR3 loop spans 13 amino acids. The CDR3 spells CASRGGGKETQYF. CDR3 nucleotide sequence: TGTGCCAGCAGAGGCGGGGGGAAGGAGACCCAGTACTTC.

This clone was observed a few times. This chain joins TRBV23-1 and TRBJ2-7, with a weak D call TRBD2 (6 bases). TRBV23-1 has ORF status, its function being uncertain. V lost 6 bases and J 7 bases, leaving 10 bases between the germline ends. The CDR3 is 11 residues long. CDR3 sequence (DNA): TGCGCCAGCAGGGAGGGATGGGAGCAGTACTTC. Translated: CASREGWEQYF.

The V gene is TRBV2, the J gene TRBJ2-2; D is unclear. CDR1 and CDR2 (germline): SNHLY, FYNNEI. V was shortened by 7 bases and J by 4 bases, with 10 bases between the two germline ends. This CDR3 contains 13 residues. The CDR3 sequence: CASTSSGTGELFF. The CDR3 DNA reads TGTGCCAGCACTTCCTCAGGCACCGGGGAGCTGTTTTTT. Filled out from reference TRBV2 and TRBJ2-2, the complete variable domain reads EPEVTQTPSHQVTQMGQEVILRCVPISNHLYFYWYRQILGQKVEFLVSFYNNEISEKSEIFDDQFSVERPDGSNFTLKIRSTKLEDSAMYFCASTSSGTGELFFGEGSRLTVL.

This CDR3 is CASSSSGYNEQFF. Written as DNA, the CDR3 is TGTGCCAGCAGCTCGTCGGGATACAATGAGCAGTTCTTC. V usage is TRBV7-3 and J usage is TRBJ2-1; D possibly corresponds to TRBD2 (5 bases). V lost 4 bases to trimming and J lost 4 bases, with 8 bases between them. The germline V gene encodes CDR1 SGHTA and CDR2 FQGTGA. There are 13 residues in the CDR3.

Details on this clone: The junction shows a germline mismatch at one end, possibly a read error. J is TRBJ1-1 and V is TRBV6-5; D remains unclear. Germline V gene sequence: CDR1 MNHEY, CDR2 SVGAGI. This CDR3 region has 14 residues. The CDR3 DNA reads as TGTGCCAGCAGTTACTCGAATGCGAACCCTGAAGCTTTCTTT. It specifies CASSYSNANPEAFF.

The sample holds a few counts of this clone. This chain connects TRBV4-1 to TRBJ2-7; D is perhaps TRBD2 (5 bases). There are 13 residues in the CDR3. Germline V CDR1 and CDR2: MGHRA, YSYEKL. Deletions cut 2 bases from V and 5 bases from J, with 10 bases between. This CDR3 reads CASSQMQRDEQYF. The CDR3, as DNA: TGCGCCAGCAGCCAAATGCAGAGGGACGAGCAGTACTTC.

This chain joins TRBV7-9 and TRBJ2-5, with TRBD2 as a possible D gene (5 bases). Trimming shortened V by 5 bases and J by 5 bases, and 18 bases separated the two germline ends. Germline values: CDR1 SEHNR, CDR2 FQNEAQ (reference sequence). The CDR3 is 15 amino acids. This CDR3 is CASSGARGSGETQYF. The DNA of the CDR3 is TGTGCCAGCAGCGGCGCTAGAGGGTCTGGGGAGACCCAGTACTTC.

This rearrangement joins TRBV5-4 to TRBJ1-5, with D maybe TRBD1 (6 bases). CDR1 is SGHNT, CDR2 YYREEE, per germline (reference sequence). Trimming took 0 bases from V and 5 from J, leaving 9 bases between them. CDR3 length equals 14 residues. CDR3 loop: CASSLGGGDQPQHF. The CDR3 DNA sequence: TGTGCCAGCAGCTTGGGGGGGGGCGATCAGCCCCAGCATTTT. The variable domain in full, with the rest retrieved from reference TRBV5-4 and TRBJ1-5, is ETGVTQSPTHLIKTRGQQVTLRCSSQSGHNTVSWYQQALGQGPQFIFQYYREEENGRGNFPPRFSGLQFPNYSSELNVNALELDDSALYLCASSLGGGDQPQHFGDGTRLSIL.

Regarding this clone: The junction and the germline gene differ at one end; a read error may be behind it. This chain uses TRBV7-9 with TRBJ1-2; D unclear. The length of the CDR3 is 14 residues. Germline values: CDR1 SEHNR, CDR2 FQNEAQ (reference sequence). CDR3 sequence reads: CSSSLNRPGWGYTF. For the CDR3, the DNA is TGTTCCAGCAGCCTTAACCGCCCGGGATGGGGCTACACCTTC.